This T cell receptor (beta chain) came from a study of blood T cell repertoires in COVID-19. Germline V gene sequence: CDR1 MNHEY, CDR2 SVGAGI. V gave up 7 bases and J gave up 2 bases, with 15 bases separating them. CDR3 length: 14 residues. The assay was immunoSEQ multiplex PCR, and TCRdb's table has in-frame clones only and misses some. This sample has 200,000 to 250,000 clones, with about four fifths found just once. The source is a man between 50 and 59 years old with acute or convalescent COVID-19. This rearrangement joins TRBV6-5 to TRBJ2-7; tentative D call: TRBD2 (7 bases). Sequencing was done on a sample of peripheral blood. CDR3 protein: CASTLTGTTYEQYF. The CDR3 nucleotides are TGTGCCAGCACGCTTACAGGGACTACCTACGAGCAGTACTTC.